These 22 T cell receptor beta chains came from one sample sequenced in a study of shared clonotypes between healthy human individuals. CD8 cells regarded as naive lacked CD45RO, were positively chosen for CCR7, and omitted terminally differentiated effector memory CD45RA+ cells. Clones were read by immunoSEQ multiplex PCR, and TCRdb kept only the in-frame ones, dropping some. The sample includes 760,000 or so clones, about 97% of them seen just once. What was sequenced was naive CD8+ T cells sorted from blood. The receptors come from a man aged 25-45 years in good health.

CDR3 in DNA: TGTGCCAGCAGCACCCGAACCGGGGAGCTGTTTTTT. Amino acids: CASSTRTGELFF. V gene TRBV7-9 combines with J gene TRBJ2-2; D is undetermined. Trimming cost V 5 bases and J 5 bases, with 6 bases left between them. The CDR3 has 12 amino acids. The V gene's germline CDR1 is SEHNR and CDR2 FQNEAQ (reference sequence).

V and J are TRBV5-5 and TRBJ2-7; D might be TRBD1 (7 bases). The CDR3 covers 14 residues. The V gene's germline CDR1 is SGHKS and CDR2 YYEKEE (reference sequence). V dropped 2 bases and J dropped 3 bases, with 12 bases sitting between them. CDR3 nucleotide sequence: TGTGCCAGCAGCTTCTTCCAGGGGGGCTACGAGCAGTACTTC. As protein: CASSFFQGGYEQYF.

The V and J genes are TRBV9 and TRBJ2-2; D may match TRBD1 or TRBD2 (5 bases each). Trimming left V 5 bases short and J 3 bases short, with 11 bases between. Germline CDR1 is SGDLS and CDR2 is YYNGEE. The CDR3 spans 14 residues. The CDR3 loop is CASRGTVDTGELFF. CDR3 DNA: TGTGCCAGCAGGGGGACCGTCGACACCGGGGAGCTGTTTTTT.

The V and J genes are TRBV11-3 and TRBJ1-5; D not resolved. This CDR3 region has 16 residues. V lost 2 bases and J lost 4, with 15 bases in between. CDR1 is SGHNT and CDR2 is YENEEA in the germline V gene. CDR3 loop: CASSLIRAIKNQPQHF. DNA for the CDR3: TGTGCCAGCAGCTTAATTCGGGCAATTAAAAATCAGCCCCAGCATTTT.

The rearrangement uses TRBV29-1 and TRBJ2-3; no reliable D call. The V and J ends lost 4 bases and 0 bases respectively, with 8 bases between them. The CDR3 spans 13 residues. In germline, CDR1 is SQVTM, CDR2 ANQGSEA. The CDR3 bases are TGCAGCGTTGTTGACTTTAGCACAGATACGCAGTATTTT. Protein sequence: CSVVDFSTDTQYF.

This clone was detected only a few times. The rearrangement uses TRBV4-1 and TRBJ2-1, with a tentative D call TRBD2 (6 bases). This CDR3 has 15 residues. V shed 0 bases and J shed 5 bases, with 11 bases lying between them. In germline, CDR1 is MGHRA, CDR2 YSYEKL. CDR3 amino acids: CASSQDWGVDNEQFF. CDR3 DNA sequence: TGCGCCAGCAGCCAAGATTGGGGGGTTGACAATGAGCAGTTCTTC.

The rearrangement uses TRBV6-1 and TRBJ1-5; possibly TRBD1 for D (6 bases). Germline-derived CDR1 and CDR2 are MNHNS and SASEGT. V gave up 1 base and J gave up 0 bases, with 10 bases separating them. The CDR3 is made up of 16 amino acids. The CDR3 is CASSEEGGYSNQPQHF. In DNA, the CDR3 is TGTGCCAGCAGTGAAGAAGGGGGATATAGCAATCAGCCCCAGCATTTT.

This sequence joins TRBV5-5 and TRBJ2-5; D call uncertain. The CDR3 sequence is 13 residues long. CDR1 SGHKS and CDR2 YYEKEE come from the germline V gene (reference sequence). Trimming stripped 1 base from V and 7 bases from J, with 11 bases between. In DNA, the CDR3 is TGTGCCAGCAGCTTGTATGTGGGTTGGACCCAGTACTTC. Its translation is CASSLYVGWTQYF.

The chain couples TRBV28 to TRBJ1-2; TRBD1 is a possible D gene (5 bases). The ends were cut back, 3 bases at V and 4 bases at J, with 12 bases in the middle. The CDR3 runs to 14 residues. The germline CDR1 and CDR2 sequences are MDHEN and SYDVKM. The DNA of the CDR3 is TGTGCCAGCAGTTTTCGACAGAAACGCTATGGCTACACCTTC. This gives the protein CASSFRQKRYGYTF.

The chain is built from TRBV11-2 and TRBJ2-7, with D possibly being TRBD1 (6 bases). Trimming left V 0 bases short and J 4 bases short, with 13 bases between. CDR3 length: 15 residues. CDR1 is SGHAT and CDR2 is FQNNGV in the germline V gene. In nucleotides, the CDR3 is TGTGCCAGCAGCTTAGAAAAGGGGGTGGGGTACGAGCAGTACTTC. Its translation: CASSLEKGVGYEQYF. The full variable domain, rest sourced from reference TRBV11-2 and TRBJ2-7, is EAGVAQSPRYKIIEKRQSVAFWCNPISGHATLYWYQQILGQGPKLLIQFQNNGVVDDSQLPKDRFSAERLKGVDSTLKIQPAKLEDSAVYLCASSLEKGVGYEQYFGPGTRLTVT.

The chain links TRBV9 to TRBJ1-1, with 8 bases lining up with TRBD1. CDR3 size: 14 residues. The germline V gene has CDR1 SGDLS and CDR2 YYNGEE. Trimming removed 4 bases from V and 7 bases from J; junction bases left unmatched: 9. CDR3 bases: TGTGCCAGCAGCCGAACCAGGGGGCCCAATGAAGCTTTCTTT. Protein sequence: CASSRTRGPNEAFF.

The V and J genes are TRBV27 and TRBJ1-1; D is ambiguous. Trimming took off 6 bases at V and 0 bases at J, with 8 bases between the two ends. Germline V CDR1 and CDR2: MNHEY, SMNVEV (reference sequence). The CDR3 has 13 amino acids. The CDR3 nucleotides read TGTGCCAGCAGACCCGGGGTGAACACTGAAGCTTTCTTT. Amino acid sequence: CASRPGVNTEAFF.

The chain carries TRBV7-6 and TRBJ2-5, with D perhaps TRBD1 (5 bases). Germline V gene data show CDR1 as SGHVS and CDR2 as FNYEAQ. Trimming stripped 4 bases from V and 9 bases from J, with 9 bases between. This CDR3 is 11 amino acids long. CDR3 loop: CASSSPGPQYF. For the CDR3, the DNA is TGTGCCAGCAGCTCTCCAGGGCCCCAGTACTTC. Variable domain in full (rest from reference TRBV7-6 and TRBJ2-5): GAGVSQSPRYKVTKRGQDVALRCDPISGHVSLYWYRQALGQGPEFLTYFNYEAQQDKSGLPNDRFSAERPEGSISTLTIQRTEQRDSAMYRCASSSPGPQYFGPGTRLLVL.

The chain joins TRBV27 to TRBJ1-1; no clear D gene. Germline V gives CDR1 MNHEY, CDR2 SMNVEV (reference sequence). This CDR3 comprises 13 residues. Trimming pared 4 bases from V and 4 bases from J, leaving 10 bases between. The CDR3 DNA sequence: TGTGCCAGCAGTTCTGTAAGTCCCACTGAAGCTTTCTTT. Protein product: CASSSVSPTEAFF.

The rearrangement joins TRBV14 to TRBJ2-5, with 9 bases that match TRBD1. This CDR3 region has 17 residues. Trimming at V came to 0 bases and at J to 7 bases, leaving 12 bases not matched to a gene. Germline loops: CDR1 SGHDN, CDR2 FVKESK. CDR3 sequence reads: CASSQDTGYRGQGTQYF. The CDR3 bases are TGTGCCAGCAGCCAAGATACTGGTTACAGGGGGCAGGGGACCCAGTACTTC.

The chain combines TRBV6-5 with TRBJ1-2, with TRBD1 as a possible D gene (6 bases). The CDR3 extends over 15 amino acids. Germline V lookup: CDR1 MNHEY, CDR2 SVGAGI. V was pared by 2 bases and J by 7 bases, with 17 bases between. Here the CDR3 DNA reads TGTGCCAGCAGTTACGGGTCGGCAGGGGAGGCTGGCTACACCTTC. This codes for CASSYGSAGEAGYTF.

The V call is TRBV14, the J call TRBJ2-5; D not certain. There are 12 residues in the CDR3. Trimming left V 1 base short and J 5 bases short, with 5 bases between. Per the germline V gene, CDR1 is SGHDN and CDR2 is FVKESK. CDR3 in amino acids: CASSQAYETQYF. CDR3 DNA: TGTGCCAGCAGCCAAGCTTATGAGACCCAGTACTTC.

The gene calls are TRBV7-9 and TRBJ2-2; 9 nucleotides align to TRBD1. Germline CDR1 SEHNR, CDR2 FQNEAQ (reference sequence). CDR3 size: 16 residues. After removal of 5 bases from V and 5 bases from J, the junction contained 9 bases not matched to a gene. The CDR3 loop is CASSPKADRGTGELFF. The CDR3 DNA reads TGTGCCAGCAGCCCAAAAGCCGACAGGGGGACCGGGGAGCTGTTTTTT.

V and J are TRBV4-1 and TRBJ1-1; D ambiguous. Trimming took 1 base from V and 4 from J, leaving 13 bases between them. CDR3 length: 15 amino acids. The germline V gene has CDR1 MGHRA and CDR2 YSYEKL. The CDR3 sequence is CASSQVEALGTEAFF. DNA of the CDR3: TGCGCCAGCAGCCAAGTGGAGGCCCTGGGCACTGAAGCTTTCTTT.

The rearrangement links TRBV11-2 to TRBJ2-7; 9 bases match TRBD1. The germline V gene has CDR1 SGHAT and CDR2 FQNNGV. Trimming removed 4 bases from V and 3 bases from J; junction bases left unmatched: 10. CDR3 length equals 16 residues. CDR3: CASSSREQGAVYEQYF. The CDR3 DNA reads TGTGCCAGCAGCTCCCGGGAACAGGGGGCGGTCTACGAGCAGTACTTC.

This clone was recorded many times. The chain links TRBV7-9 to TRBJ2-7; TRBD2 might be the D (6 bases). The ends were cut back, 4 bases at V and 4 bases at J, with 17 bases in the middle. Germline V gene data show CDR1 as SEHNR and CDR2 as FQNEAQ (reference sequence). CDR3 length: 15 amino acids. The CDR3: CASSSPSTEGYEQYF. Here the CDR3 DNA reads TGTGCCAGCAGCTCACCTAGCACGGAGGGGTACGAGCAGTACTTC.

This clone occurred once. The rearrangement uses TRBV9 and TRBJ2-1; D is unresolved. This CDR3 contains 14 residues. With 4 bases removed from V and 4 bases from J, the gap between germline ends came to 12 bases. Germline CDR1 and CDR2: SGDLS and YYNGEE. CDR3 region: CASSPDPYYNEQFF. In DNA, the CDR3 is TGTGCCAGCAGCCCAGACCCTTATTACAATGAGCAGTTCTTC. The variable domain in full, with the rest retrieved from reference TRBV9 and TRBJ2-1, is DSGVTQTPKHLITATGQRVTLRCSPRSGDLSVYWYQQSLDQGLQFLIQYYNGEERAKGNILERFSAQQFPDLHSELNLSSLELGDSALYFCASSPDPYYNEQFFGPGTRLTVL.